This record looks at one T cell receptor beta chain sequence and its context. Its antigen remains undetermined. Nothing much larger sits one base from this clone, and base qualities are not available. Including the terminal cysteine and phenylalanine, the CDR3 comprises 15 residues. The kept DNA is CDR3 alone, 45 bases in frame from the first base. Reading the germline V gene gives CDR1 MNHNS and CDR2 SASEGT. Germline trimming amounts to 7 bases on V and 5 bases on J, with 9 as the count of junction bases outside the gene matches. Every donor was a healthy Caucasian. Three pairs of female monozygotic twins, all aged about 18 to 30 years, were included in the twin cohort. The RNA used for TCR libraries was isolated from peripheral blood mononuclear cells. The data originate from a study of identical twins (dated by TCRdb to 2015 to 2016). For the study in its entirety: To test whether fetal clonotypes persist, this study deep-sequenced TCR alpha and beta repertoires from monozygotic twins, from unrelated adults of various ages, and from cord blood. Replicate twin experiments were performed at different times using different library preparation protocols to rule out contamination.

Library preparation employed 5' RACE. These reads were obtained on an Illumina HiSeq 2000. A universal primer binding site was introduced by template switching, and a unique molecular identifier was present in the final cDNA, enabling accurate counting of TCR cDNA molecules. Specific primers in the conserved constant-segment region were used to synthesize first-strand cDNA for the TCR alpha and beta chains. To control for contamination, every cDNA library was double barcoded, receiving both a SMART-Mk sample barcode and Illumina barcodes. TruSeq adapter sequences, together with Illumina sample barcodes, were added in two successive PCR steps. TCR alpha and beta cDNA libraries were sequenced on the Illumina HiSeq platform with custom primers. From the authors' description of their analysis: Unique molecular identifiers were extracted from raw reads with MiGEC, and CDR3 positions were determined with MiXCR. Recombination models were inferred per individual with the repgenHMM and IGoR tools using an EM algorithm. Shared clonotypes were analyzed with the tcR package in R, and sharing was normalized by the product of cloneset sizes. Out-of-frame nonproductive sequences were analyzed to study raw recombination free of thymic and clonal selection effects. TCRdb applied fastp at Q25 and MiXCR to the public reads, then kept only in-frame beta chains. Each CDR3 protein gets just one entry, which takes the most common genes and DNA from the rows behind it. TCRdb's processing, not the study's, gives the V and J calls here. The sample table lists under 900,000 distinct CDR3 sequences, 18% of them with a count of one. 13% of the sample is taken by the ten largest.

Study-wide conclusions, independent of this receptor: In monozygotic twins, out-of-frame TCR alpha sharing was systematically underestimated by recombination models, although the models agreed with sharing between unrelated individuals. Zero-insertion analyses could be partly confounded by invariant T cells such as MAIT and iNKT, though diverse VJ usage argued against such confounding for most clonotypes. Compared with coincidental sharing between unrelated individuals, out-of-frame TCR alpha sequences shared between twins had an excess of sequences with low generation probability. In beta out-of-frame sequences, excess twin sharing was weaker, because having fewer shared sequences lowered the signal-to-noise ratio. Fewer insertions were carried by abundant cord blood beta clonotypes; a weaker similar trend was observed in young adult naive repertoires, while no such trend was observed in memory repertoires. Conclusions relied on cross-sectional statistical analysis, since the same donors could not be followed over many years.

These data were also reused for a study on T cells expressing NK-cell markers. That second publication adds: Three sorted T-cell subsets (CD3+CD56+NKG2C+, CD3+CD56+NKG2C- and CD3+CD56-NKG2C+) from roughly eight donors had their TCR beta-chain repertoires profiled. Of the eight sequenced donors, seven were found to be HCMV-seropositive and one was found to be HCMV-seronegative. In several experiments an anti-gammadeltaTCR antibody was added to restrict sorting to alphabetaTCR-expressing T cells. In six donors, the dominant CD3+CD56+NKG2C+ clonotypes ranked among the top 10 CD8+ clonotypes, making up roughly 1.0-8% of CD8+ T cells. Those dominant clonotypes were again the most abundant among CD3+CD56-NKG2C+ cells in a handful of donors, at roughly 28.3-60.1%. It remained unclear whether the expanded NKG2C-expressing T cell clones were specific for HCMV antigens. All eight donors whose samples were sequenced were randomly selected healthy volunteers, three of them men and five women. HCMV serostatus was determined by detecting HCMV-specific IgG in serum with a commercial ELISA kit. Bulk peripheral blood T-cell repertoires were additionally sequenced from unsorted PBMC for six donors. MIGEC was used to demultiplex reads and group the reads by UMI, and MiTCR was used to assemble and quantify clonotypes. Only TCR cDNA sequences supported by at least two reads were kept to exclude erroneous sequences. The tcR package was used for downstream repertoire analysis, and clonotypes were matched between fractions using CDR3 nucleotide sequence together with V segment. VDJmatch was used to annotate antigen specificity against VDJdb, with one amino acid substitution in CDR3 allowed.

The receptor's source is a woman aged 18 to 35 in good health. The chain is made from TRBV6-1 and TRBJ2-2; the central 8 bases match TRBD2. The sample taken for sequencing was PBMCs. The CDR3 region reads CASMAGGQRTGELFF. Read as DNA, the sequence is TGTGCCAGCATGGCGGGGGGCCAACGGACCGGGGAGCTGTTTTTT.